Reported below is one T cell receptor beta chain. The record originates from a study of OX40 agonist ivuxolimab in advanced cancers. The assay was immunoSEQ multiplex PCR, and TCRdb's table has in-frame clones only and misses some. The sample yields approximately 47,000 clones, around 87% seen once. V lost 8 bases to trimming and J lost 7 bases; unmatched junction nucleotides: 8. Germline assignment: CDR1 LNHDA and CDR2 SQIVND (reference sequence). This CDR3 comprises 13 residues. The J gene is TRBJ1-1, the V gene TRBV19, with 9 bases lining up with TRBD1. The clonotype originates from an adult with an advanced solid tumor such as melanoma, head and neck, liver or kidney cancer. The starting material was CD4+ or CD8+ T cells sorted from blood, obtained in a trial of the OX40 agonist ivuxolimab. The CDR3 coding sequence is TGTGCCAGTTCGGACAGGGGAGGCCATGAAGCTTTCTTT. As protein: CASSDRGGHEAFF.